The rows below give T cell receptor beta chains drawn from one sample of a study of cytomegalovirus exposure and HLA in healthy donors. Profiling relied on immunoSEQ multiplex PCR, and the TCRdb table lists in-frame clones only, not all of them. Seen here are approximately 130,000 clones, roughly 83% observed once, and the top ten hold less than 2%. The sample was PBMCs. These receptors came from a man aged 35-49 years in good health and CMV-seronegative. CDR3s include the opening cysteine and the closing phenylalanine or tryptophan. The order of the fields is clone size, D gene, V gene, J gene, CDR3 DNA, CDR3 protein. The D gene is left open where the match is weak. The size field is filled for only some rows; it gives once, few, many or a size class.

>NA|NA|TRBV7-9|TRBJ2-3
TGTGCCAGCAGCTTAGTTGTGGGGGGGCCCACAGATACGCAGTATTTT
CASSLVVGGPTDTQYF
>NA|NA|TRBV10-3|TRBJ2-7
TGTGCCATCAGGGAACAGGGTGACGAGCAGTACTTC
CAIREQGDEQYF
>NA|TRBD2|TRBV18|TRBJ2-7
TGTGCCAGCTCACCCCCGGGGGGGGTAGGCGAGCAGTACTTC
CASSPPGGVGEQYF
>NA|TRBD2|TRBV6-1|TRBJ2-7
TGTGCCAGCAGTGAAGGGACTAGCGGGATCGCCTACGAGCAGTACTTC
CASSEGTSGIAYEQYF
>NA|TRBD2|TRBV4-2|TRBJ2-7
TGTGCCAGCAGCCAAGATGGTGGTAGCGGGAGAGCCTACGAGCAGTACTTC
CASSQDGGSGRAYEQYF
>NA|NA|TRBV7-9|TRBJ2-7
TGTGCCAGCAGCTTAGGAGTCTACGAGCAGTACTTC
CASSLGVYEQYF
>NA|TRBD1|TRBV28|TRBJ1-6
TGTGCCAGCAGCCCACGGACAGGGGGGAATTCACCCCTCCACTTT
CASSPRTGGNSPLHF
>few|TRBD2|TRBV4-2|TRBJ2-2
TGTGCCAGCAGCCAATACCTTAGCGGGAGCACCGGGGAGCTGTTTTTT
CASSQYLSGSTGELFF
>NA|TRBD1|TRBV18|TRBJ2-7
TGTGCCAGCTCACCGACAGGGGGCTACGAGCAGTACTTC
CASSPTGGYEQYF
>NA|TRBD1|TRBV28|TRBJ1-6
TGTGCCAGCAGTACACCGGGACAGGGAGGCTCACCCCTCCACTTT
CASSTPGQGGSPLHF
>NA|NA|TRBV5-4|TRBJ2-3
TGTGCCAGCCGCCCGGAGGGGCGAGAAGATACGCAGTATTTT
CASRPEGREDTQYF
>NA|TRBD2|TRBV2|TRBJ2-3
TGTGCCAGCAGTGAAGCAGCTAGCGGGGGTGCAGATACGCAGTATTTT
CASSEAASGGADTQYF
>NA|NA|TRBV7-9|TRBJ1-2
TGTGCCAGCAGCTTAGTAGGACATCCCAGTCTAGGACCTAACTATGGCTACACCTTC
CASSLVGHPSLGPNYGYTF
>once|TRBD2|TRBV5-4|TRBJ2-5
TGTGCCAGCAGCTCTTTAGCGGGGGGGCTGGAGACCCAGTACTTC
CASSSLAGGLETQYF
>few|TRBD2|TRBV19|TRBJ2-5
TGTGCCAGTAGGAGCGGGGGGAAAGAGACCCAGTACTTC
CASRSGGKETQYF
>NA|NA|TRBV28|TRBJ1-6
TGTGCCAGCAGTTTATACAGGGAGCTCCTCCCCCTCCACTTT
CASSLYRELLPLHF
>NA|TRBD2|TRBV7-2|TRBJ2-3
TGTGCCAGCAGCTTAAACGGGGGGGCCGTGGATACGCAGTATTTT
CASSLNGGAVDTQYF
>NA|NA|TRBV10-2|TRBJ2-7
TGCGCCAGCAGTGAAGGAGGGATCGACGAGCAGTACTTC
CASSEGGIDEQYF
>NA|TRBD1|TRBV2|TRBJ2-1
TGTGCCAGCAGTGAAGCCCGACAGGGGTGGAATGAGCAGTTCTTC
CASSEARQGWNEQFF
>NA|NA|TRBV6-1|TRBJ1-1
TGTGCCAGCAGCAACCTCGGGGGGTTTGAAGCTTTCTTT
CASSNLGGFEAFF
>NA|NA|TRBV7-8|TRBJ2-1
TGTGCCAGCAGCTTAGCGATTGGCGGAGATTACAATGAGCAGTTCTTC
CASSLAIGGDYNEQFF